This entry lists 24 T cell receptor beta chains sequenced from one sample in a study of sequential checkpoint blockade in melanoma. Treatment reported: randomized to nivolumab then ipilimumab (arm A) or the reverse (arm B). The protocol was immunoSEQ multiplex PCR, while the TCRdb copy is restricted to in-frame clones and leaves out a portion. The table includes 40,000 or so clones, about nine tenths detected once. Sequences were derived from CD8+ T cells sorted from blood (inferred from file names), sampled from a patient given nivolumab and ipilimumab in sequence. The receptors originated from a human donor with melanoma.

This clone was detected a few times. The CDR3 loop reads CANGTGGFVDSGNTIYF. The CDR3, as DNA: TGTGCCAACGGGACAGGGGGCTTTGTGGACTCTGGAAACACCATATATTTT. The V gene is TRBV21-1, the J gene TRBJ1-3; the table's D gene call, TRBD1, was not cross checked with the DNA. TRBV21-1 is shown as a pseudogene. The CDR3 is 17 residues long.

V usage is TRBV4-1 and J usage is TRBJ2-7, with D possibly TRBD2 on 6 matching bases. CDR3 length equals 13 residues. Germline V CDR1 and CDR2: MGHRA, YSYEKL. The V gene lost 4 bases and the J gene lost 7 bases, with 14 bases spanning the gap. CDR3 region: CASSPGGAEEQYF. Here the CDR3 DNA reads TGCGCCAGCAGCCCCGGCGGGGCGGAAGAGCAGTACTTC.

The V and J genes are TRBV29-1 and TRBJ2-3; maybe TRBD2 (6 bases). The CDR3 runs 15 residues. Per the germline V gene, CDR1 is SQVTM and CDR2 is ANQGSEA. Trimming cost V 4 bases and J 4 bases, with 18 bases left between them. CDR3 DNA sequence: TGCAGCGTTGTATATCCGGGAGCGGCGGCAGATACGCAGTATTTT. Amino acid sequence: CSVVYPGAAADTQYF.

Details on this clone: Other DNA sequences in this specimen translate into the identical CDR3. The chain carries TRBV9 and TRBJ1-2; 9 positions match TRBD1. Germline assignment: CDR1 SGDLS and CDR2 YYNGEE. The CDR3 runs to 17 residues. V lost 3 bases, J lost 8 bases, and 17 bases stayed unmatched. The CDR3 spells CASSGTSGTGLLYGYTF. The CDR3 DNA reads as TGTGCCAGCAGCGGGACCTCCGGGACAGGGTTACTTTACGGCTACACCTTC. Full variable domain (outside the CDR3, taken from reference TRBV9 and TRBJ1-2): DSGVTQTPKHLITATGQRVTLRCSPRSGDLSVYWYQQSLDQGLQFLIQYYNGEERAKGNILERFSAQQFPDLHSELNLSSLELGDSALYFCASSGTSGTGLLYGYTFGSGTRLTVV.

This chain joins TRBV4-1 and TRBJ2-6; D possibly corresponds to TRBD2 (7 bases). The CDR3 is 15 residues long. Germline V gene lookup returns CDR1 MGHRA and CDR2 YSYEKL. Trimming removed 8 bases from V and 3 bases from J, with 14 bases in between. CDR3 DNA sequence: TGCGCCAGCGCTAGGGGGGAGGGTGGGGCCAACGTCCTGACTTTC. This encodes CASARGEGGANVLTF.

The V gene is TRBV7-7, the J gene TRBJ2-2, with 8 bases fitting TRBD2. The CDR3 runs to 13 residues. Germline V gene data show CDR1 as SSHAT and CDR2 as FNYEAQ (reference sequence). J lost 6 bases, V lost 5 bases, and 2 bases had no gene match. CDR3 sequence (DNA): TGTGCCAGCAGCCCCGGGAGGGCCGGGGAGCTGTTTTTT. This encodes CASSPGRAGELFF.

Here the CDR3 reads CASSPRQGKTYEQYF. The CDR3 DNA is TGTGCCAGCAGCCCCCGACAGGGGAAGACCTACGAGCAGTACTTC. The chain carries TRBV7-9 and TRBJ2-7; 8 nucleotides agree with TRBD1. Germline V gene lookup returns CDR1 SEHNR and CDR2 FQNEAQ (reference sequence). The V gene end was trimmed by 5 bases and the J gene end by 2 bases; junction bases not matched to a gene: 8. This CDR3 comprises 15 residues.

The chain employs TRBV10-1 and TRBJ1-4, with a tentative D call TRBD1 (5 bases). V lost 5 bases and J 3 bases, leaving 13 bases between the germline ends. CDR1 and CDR2 (germline): WNHNN, SYGVQD (reference sequence). This CDR3 contains 15 residues. The CDR3 protein is CASSLPTASNEKLFF. In DNA form, the CDR3 reads TGCGCCAGCAGTCTACCGACAGCATCTAATGAAAAACTGTTTTTT.

The gene calls are TRBV6-5 and TRBJ2-5; 11 bases match TRBD1. The CDR3 is 14 residues long. Looked up from germline, CDR1 is MNHEY and CDR2 is SVGAGI. V lost 7 bases and J lost 8; bases outside the gene matches: 9. Written as DNA, the CDR3 is TGTGCCAGCACCACCGGACAGGGGGCGTCCACCCAGTACTTC. Residues: CASTTGQGASTQYF.

This rearrangement joins TRBV28 to TRBJ1-4; D is perhaps TRBD1 (5 bases). The CDR3 totals 14 residues. V gave up 3 bases and J gave up 7 bases, with 12 bases separating them. The V gene's germline CDR1 is MDHEN and CDR2 SYDVKM. CDR3 sequence: CASSLGGGGEKLFF. In DNA, the CDR3 is TGTGCCAGCAGTTTGGGCGGGGGGGGTGAAAAACTGTTTTTT.

This chain uses TRBV27 with TRBJ2-6; TRBD1 aligns across 8 bases. CDR1 and CDR2 from the germline V gene are MNHEY and SMNVEV (reference sequence). The V segment lost 4 bases and the J segment 0 bases; nucleotides outside the gene matches: 11. The CDR3 totals 19 residues. Here the CDR3 DNA reads TGTGCCAGCAGTTCACCCTGGACAGGGCCTAGCTCTGGGGCCAACGTCCTGACTTTC. Protein: CASSSPWTGPSSGANVLTF. Filled out from reference TRBV27 and TRBJ2-6, the complete variable domain reads EAQVTQNPRYLITVTGKKLTVTCSQNMNHEYMSWYRQDPGLGLRQIYYSMNVEVTDKGDVPEGYKVSRKEKRNFPLILESPSPNQTSLYFCASSSPWTGPSSGANVLTFGAGSRLTVL.

The chain carries TRBV6-1 and TRBJ1-5; 7 bases align to TRBD1. The CDR3 loop spans 15 amino acids. J lost 5 bases, V lost 2 bases, and 6 bases had no gene match. CDR1 is MNHNS and CDR2 is SASEGT in the germline V gene. CDR3: CASSEYKGAHQPQHF. CDR3 DNA sequence: TGTGCCAGCAGTGAATATAAGGGGGCCCATCAGCCCCAGCATTTT.

The V call is TRBV4-1, the J call TRBJ1-5; the match to TRBD1 covers 7 bases. Losses at the gene ends were 1 base for V and 7 bases for J; bases not matched to a gene: 4. The germline CDR1 and CDR2 sequences are MGHRA and YSYEKL. The CDR3 spans 14 residues. For the CDR3, the DNA is TGCGCCAGCAGCCAAGGACAGGGTGACCAGCCCCAGCATTTT. Translating gives CASSQGQGDQPQHF.

In its sample, this clone was seen once. This chain links TRBV7-9 with TRBJ1-2; TRBD1 might be the D (5 bases). V was cut by 4 bases and J by 8 bases, with 17 bases left in between. Germline V gene sequence: CDR1 SEHNR, CDR2 FQNEAQ (reference sequence). This CDR3 has 14 amino acids. The CDR3 spells CASSSHQAQGGYTF. CDR3 nucleotide sequence: TGTGCCAGCAGCTCCCACCAAGCCCAGGGAGGCTACACCTTC.

This clone was counted a single time. This sequence joins TRBV4-3 and TRBJ2-3, with 8 nucleotides matching TRBD2. J gave up 3 bases and V 0 bases, and 8 bases lay outside the gene matches. CDR3 length: 17 amino acids. Germline V gene lookup returns CDR1 LGHNA and CDR2 YSLEER. CDR3 residues: CASSQDFGTSGTDTQYF. The CDR3 DNA follows: TGCGCCAGCAGCCAAGATTTCGGAACTAGCGGTACAGATACGCAGTATTTT.

This clone has a single count. The chain has TRBV7-9 and TRBJ2-7; possible D gene TRBD2, 6 bases. Germline-derived CDR1 and CDR2 are SEHNR and FQNEAQ (reference sequence). Trimming stripped 0 bases from V and 3 bases from J, with 9 bases between. The length of the CDR3 is 14 residues. CDR3 region: CASSLAPGSYEQYF. The DNA for the CDR3 is TGTGCCAGCAGCTTAGCACCCGGGAGCTACGAGCAGTACTTC.

The chain uses TRBV19 and TRBJ1-5, with no clear D. Trimming stripped 3 bases from V and 0 bases from J, with 12 bases between. The CDR3 runs to 16 residues. CDR1 and CDR2 (germline): LNHDA, SQIVND (reference sequence). CDR3 coding DNA: TGTGCCAGTAGTATCTTGGCAGGTCATAGCAATCAGCCCCAGCATTTT. Its translation: CASSILAGHSNQPQHF.

In its sample, this clone was seen once. The V and J genes are TRBV4-1 and TRBJ2-1; 9 nucleotides match TRBD2. The germline V gene has CDR1 MGHRA and CDR2 YSYEKL. V shed 4 bases and J 3 bases; nucleotides not matched to a gene: 4. The CDR3 runs 15 residues. The CDR3 DNA follows: TGCGCCAGCAGCCCTAGCGGGAATGGCTACAATGAGCAGTTCTTC. Amino acid sequence: CASSPSGNGYNEQFF.

The J gene is TRBJ1-5, the V gene TRBV23-1, with D maybe TRBD1 (5 bases). TRBV23-1 is sorted into the ORF group, with uncertain function. Trimming took 4 bases from V and 2 from J, leaving 12 bases between them. The CDR3 is made up of 15 amino acids. The chain's CDR3 is CASSREGCGNQPQHF. The CDR3 DNA reads as TGCGCCAGCAGTCGGGAGGGGTGCGGCAATCAGCCCCAGCATTTT.

The chain joins TRBV10-3 to TRBJ1-4; D is unresolved. This CDR3 contains 11 residues. Germline CDR1 reads ENHRY; CDR2 reads SYGVKD. With 3 bases removed from V and 11 bases from J, the gap between germline ends came to 7 bases. CDR3 nucleotides: TGTGCCATCAGTGACGGCGGTAAACTGTTTTTT. It encodes CAISDGGKLFF.

CDR3 nucleotides: TGTGCCAGCAGCCAGATGACTAGCCTATCGTCCTACGAGCAGTACGTC. Encoded protein: CASSQMTSLSSYEQYV. V is TRBV13 and J is TRBJ2-7; 7 bases align to TRBD2. Germline CDR1 is PRHDT and CDR2 is FYEKMQ (reference sequence). Trimming cost V 5 bases and J 1 base; bases outside gene matches: 11. The CDR3 spans 16 residues.

The chain has TRBV19 and TRBJ2-7, with 9 bases that match TRBD1. V dropped 6 bases and J dropped 2; count of bases not matched to a gene: 8. CDR1 and CDR2 from the germline V gene are LNHDA and SQIVND (reference sequence). This CDR3 has 15 amino acids. CDR3 amino acids: CASSLGQGSTYEQYF. DNA for the CDR3: TGTGCCAGTAGCCTGGGACAGGGATCGACCTACGAGCAGTACTTC. Filled out from reference TRBV19 and TRBJ2-7, the complete variable domain reads DGGITQSPKYLFRKEGQNVTLSCEQNLNHDAMYWYRQDPGQGLRLIYYSQIVNDFQKGDIAEGYSVSREKKESFPLTVTSAQKNPTAFYLCASSLGQGSTYEQYFGPGTRLTVT.

The chain links TRBV4-3 to TRBJ1-1, with a possible D match to TRBD1 (5 bases). Per the germline V gene, CDR1 is LGHNA and CDR2 is YSLEER. This CDR3 is built from 16 residues. Trimming removed 0 bases at V and 1 base at J, with 12 bases between. Here the CDR3 DNA reads TGCGCCAGCAGCCAAGATCCCGGGGGGTGGAACACTGAAGCTTTCTTT. It is translated as CASSQDPGGWNTEAFF.

This chain connects TRBV30 to TRBJ1-1, with D maybe TRBD1 (5 bases). CDR1 and CDR2 (germline): GTSNPN, SVGIG (reference sequence). Trimming took 1 base from V and 6 from J, leaving 6 bases between them. The CDR3 extends over 11 amino acids. The CDR3 is CAWSGGPEAFF. In DNA form, the CDR3 reads TGTGCCTGGAGTGGGGGCCCTGAAGCTTTCTTT. The entire variable domain, with the rest obtained from reference TRBV30 and TRBJ1-1, is as follows: SQTIHQWPATLVQPVGSPLSLECTVEGTSNPNLYWYRQAAGRGLQLLFYSVGIGQISSEVPQNLSASRPQDRQFILSSKKLLLSDSGFYLCAWSGGPEAFFGQGTRLTVV.